This TCR beta chain was recovered during a study of technical replicates of blood from several donors (TCRdb year 2017). Clipping removes 6 bases from V and 7 bases from J, with 7 as the unmatched junction base count. CDR1 and CDR2 are drawn from the germline V gene: MDHEN, SYDVKM. Its CDR3 holds 13 amino acids, cysteine through phenylalanine. This entry keeps only the CDR3 DNA: 39 bases, framed from base 1. With regard to this clone: Its antigen specificity is not known. Per-base qualities were not stored, and no clone one base away is much larger.

Libraries were prepared through the immunoSEQ multiplex PCR assay. What TCRdb holds here is the immuneACCESS table cut down to in-frame rearrangements. Part of the clones is not present; checked against another copy, under half of the missing clones reflect an unresolved V gene, and the others are unexplained. In all, the sample holds 99,000 or so clones, and roughly 96% of those were seen once. 0.2% to 0.25% of the sample goes to the ten largest clones. The V and J genes are TRBV28 and TRBJ1-2, with TRBD1 identical over 8 junction bases. Source material: T cells isolated from PBMCs. The origin of this receptor is a human donor in good health. DNA sequence: TGTGCCAGCAGCCGACAGGGGCGGCGTGGCTACACCTTC. Its translation reads: CASSRQGRRGYTF.